This section outlines one T cell receptor (beta chain) sequence together with its context. The sample comes from a study of blood T cell repertoires in COVID-19. Overall study context: Acute and convalescent COVID-19 samples came from the United States, Italy and Spain. Sources were T cells, B-cell-depleted T cells, or PBMCs; the material itself was cDNA or gDNA.

Under the authors' procedure: Nucleated cell number was recorded as an estimate derived from reference gene primer amplification. TCRdb's table, derived via immunoSEQ multiplex PCR, lists solely in-frame clones and lacks some. That table gives V, J and clone size, and the DNA gave D and trimming. The data hold hundreds of thousands of clones, with roughly nine tenths observed a single time. The length of the CDR3 is 18 residues. V shed 2 bases and J 3 bases; nucleotides not matched to a gene: 3. Germline assignment: CDR1 MGHRA and CDR2 YSYEKL. Sequencing input: peripheral blood. The gene calls are TRBV4-1 and TRBJ2-6; 14 bases match TRBD2. The clonotype originates from a man aged 40-55 years with acute or convalescent COVID-19. CDR3 amino acids: CASSQPTSGRGGANVLTF. CDR3 coding DNA: TGCGCCAGCAGCCAACCGACTAGCGGGAGGGGTGGGGCCAACGTCCTGACTTTC.